The text below deals with one T cell receptor beta chain. This sample stems from a study of cytomegalovirus exposure and HLA in healthy donors. The PCR had 60 Vbeta and 13 Jbeta primers. The table came from immunoSEQ multiplex PCR; TCRdb's copy has only in-frame clones and leaves some out. The data show 150,000 or so clones, around 88% seen once. The material sequenced was PBMCs. The clonotype was recovered from a woman aged 18-35 years in good health and CMV-seronegative.

The CDR3 reads CASSYFEGAQVEQYF. Here the CDR3 DNA reads TGTGCCAGCAGTTACTTTGAGGGGGCGCAGGTCGAGCAGTACTTC. This chain links TRBV6-5 with TRBJ2-7; 7 positions match TRBD1. V shed 1 base and J 6 bases; nucleotides not matched to a gene: 9. This CDR3 contains 15 residues. Germline CDR1 reads MNHEY; CDR2 reads SVGAGI.